This T cell receptor beta chain was documented in a study of cytomegalovirus exposure and HLA in healthy donors. The PCR made use of 60 Vbeta and 13 Jbeta primers. Here immunoSEQ multiplex PCR was the method, and the copy in TCRdb shows in-frame clones only, minus some. The sample records about 190,000 clones, roughly four fifths being singletons. The source is a woman under 30 in good health and CMV-seronegative. Sequencing was performed on PBMCs.

This chain's CDR3 is CASSEALVMGSSSYEQYF. The CDR3 bases are TGTGCCAGCAGTGAAGCCCTCGTTATGGGGAGCAGCTCCTACGAGCAGTACTTC. V gene TRBV6-1 combines with J gene TRBJ2-7; TRBD2 might be the D (5 bases). The V gene's germline CDR1 is MNHNS and CDR2 SASEGT. This CDR3 contains 18 residues. The V and J ends lost 0 bases and 0 bases respectively, with 18 bases between them.